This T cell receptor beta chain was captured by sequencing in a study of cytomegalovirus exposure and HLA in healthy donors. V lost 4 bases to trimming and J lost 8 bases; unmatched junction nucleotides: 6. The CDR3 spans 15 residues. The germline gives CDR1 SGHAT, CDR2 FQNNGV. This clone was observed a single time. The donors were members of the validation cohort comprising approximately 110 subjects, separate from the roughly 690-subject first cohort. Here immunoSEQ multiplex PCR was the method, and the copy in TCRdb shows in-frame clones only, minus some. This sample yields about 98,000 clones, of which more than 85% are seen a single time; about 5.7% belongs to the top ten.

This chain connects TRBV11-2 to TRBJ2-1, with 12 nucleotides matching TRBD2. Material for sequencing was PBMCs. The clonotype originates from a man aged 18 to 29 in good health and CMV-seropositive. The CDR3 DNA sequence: TGTGCCAGCAGCTCCCCTAGCGGGGGGGCACATGAGCAGTTCTTC. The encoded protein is CASSSPSGGAHEQFF. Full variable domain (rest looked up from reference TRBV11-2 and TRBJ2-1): EAGVAQSPRYKIIEKRQSVAFWCNPISGHATLYWYQQILGQGPKLLIQFQNNGVVDDSQLPKDRFSAERLKGVDSTLKIQPAKLEDSAVYLCASSSPSGGAHEQFFGPGTRLTVL.